This T cell receptor beta chain was recorded in a study of blood T cell repertoires in COVID-19. Study summary: T cells, B-cell-depleted T cells, or PBMCs provided the cDNA or gDNA that served as material.

In the original workflow: Estimates of nucleated cell counts were drawn from the amplification of reference gene primers. The assay was immunoSEQ multiplex PCR, and TCRdb's table has in-frame clones only and misses some. The V and J calls and clone size were taken over from that table, and D and trimming were inferred from the DNA. The table includes hundreds of thousands of clones, about 91% detected once. The TCR sequence derives from an elderly man with acute or convalescent COVID-19. The sequencing input was peripheral blood.

DNA for the CDR3: TGTGCCAGCAGCTTAGTCGGAGGGATCAATTCACCCCTCCACTTT. Amino acid sequence: CASSLVGGINSPLHF. The chain uses TRBV7-2 and TRBJ1-6; D is uncertain. The V gene lost 1 base and the J gene lost 7 bases, with 11 bases spanning the gap. This CDR3 is built from 15 residues. Germline CDR1 SGHTA, CDR2 FQGNSA.